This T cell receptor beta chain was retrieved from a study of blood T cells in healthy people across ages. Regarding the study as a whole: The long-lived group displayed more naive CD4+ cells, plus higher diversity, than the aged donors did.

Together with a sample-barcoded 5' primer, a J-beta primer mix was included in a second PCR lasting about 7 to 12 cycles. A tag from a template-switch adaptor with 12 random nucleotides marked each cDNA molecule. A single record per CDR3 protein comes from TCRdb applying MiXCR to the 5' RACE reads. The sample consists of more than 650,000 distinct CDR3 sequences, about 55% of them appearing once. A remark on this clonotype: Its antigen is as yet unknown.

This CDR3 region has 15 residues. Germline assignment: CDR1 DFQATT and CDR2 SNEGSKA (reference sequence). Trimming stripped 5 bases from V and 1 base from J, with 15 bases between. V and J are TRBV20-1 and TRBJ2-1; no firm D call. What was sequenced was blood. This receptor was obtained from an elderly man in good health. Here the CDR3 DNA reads TGCAGTGCTCCTTATGAGGCTCCTTCCTACAATGAGCAGTTCTTC. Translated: CSAPYEAPSYNEQFF.